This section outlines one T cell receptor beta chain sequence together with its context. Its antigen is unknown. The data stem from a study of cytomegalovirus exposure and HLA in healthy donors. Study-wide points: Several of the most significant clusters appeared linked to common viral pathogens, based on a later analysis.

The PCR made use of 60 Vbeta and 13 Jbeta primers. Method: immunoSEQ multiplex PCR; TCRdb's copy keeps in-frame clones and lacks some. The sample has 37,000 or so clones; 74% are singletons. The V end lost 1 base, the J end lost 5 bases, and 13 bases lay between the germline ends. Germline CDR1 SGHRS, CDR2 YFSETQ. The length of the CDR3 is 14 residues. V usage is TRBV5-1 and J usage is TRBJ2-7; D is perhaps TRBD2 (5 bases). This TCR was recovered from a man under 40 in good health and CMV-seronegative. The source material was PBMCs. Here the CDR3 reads CASSLWGDGNEQYF. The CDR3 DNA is TGCGCCAGCAGCTTGTGGGGTGACGGGAACGAGCAGTACTTC.